One and the same sample provided the 19 T cell receptor beta chains below, sequenced in a study of blood T cell repertoires in COVID-19. Only in-frame clones appear in the TCRdb table, and some are missing; sequencing was by immunoSEQ multiplex PCR. Of 490,000 or so clones in the sample, roughly 90% are singletons; the top ten hold 1.5% to 2%. Sequencing was performed on PBMCs or T cells enriched from blood (not recorded which). The receptors here all came from a woman in her 40s who had recovered from COVID-19.

J is TRBJ2-1 and V is TRBV3-1 (or the pseudogene TRBV3-2); no firm D call. The V gene lost 5 bases and the J gene lost 7 bases, with 12 bases spanning the gap. This CDR3 has 13 residues. The germline CDR1 and CDR2 sequences are LGHDT and YNNKEL (reference sequence). The DNA of the CDR3 is TGTGCCAGCAGCGTCCTGTCCTCGAATGAGCAGTTCTTC. Protein sequence: CASSVLSSNEQFF.

The V and J genes are TRBV29-1 and TRBJ2-1; D is unresolved. The germline CDR1 and CDR2 sequences are SQVTM and ANQGSEA. The ends were cut back, 6 bases at V and 7 bases at J, with 16 bases in the middle. The CDR3 totals 13 residues. This CDR3 reads CSVVSPLINEQFF. The CDR3 DNA sequence: TGCAGCGTCGTGAGCCCATTGATAAATGAGCAGTTCTTC.

The chain couples TRBV4-1 to TRBJ2-7, with 7 nucleotides matching TRBD1. From germline, CDR1 is MGHRA and CDR2 YSYEKL. V shed 5 bases and J 0 bases; nucleotides not matched to a gene: 7. The CDR3 consists of 15 residues. In nucleotides, the CDR3 is TGCGCCAGCAGCTTCCAAGGGACAGTCTCCTACGAGCAGTACTTC. Its translation is CASSFQGTVSYEQYF.

J is TRBJ2-3 and V is TRBV7-2; unclear D gene. The length of the CDR3 is 15 residues. The V end was cut by 4 bases, the J end by 3 bases, with 14 bases between. Germline assignment: CDR1 SGHTA and CDR2 FQGNSA. The DNA for the CDR3 is TGTGCCAGCAGCTCCAACGTCCCGAGGACAGATACGCAGTATTTT. It codes for CASSSNVPRTDTQYF.

The V and J genes are TRBV28 and TRBJ2-5; weak D call: TRBD1 (5 bases). The CDR3 extends over 16 amino acids. Trimming pared 2 bases from V and 0 bases from J, leaving 13 bases between. Germline CDR1 is MDHEN and CDR2 is SYDVKM. CDR3 residues: CASSLGQGTHQETQYF. CDR3 sequence (DNA): TGTGCCAGCAGTTTAGGGCAGGGAACCCACCAAGAGACCCAGTACTTC.

J is TRBJ2-3 and V is TRBV15, with TRBD2 identical over 9 bases. Per germline, CDR1 LNHNV and CDR2 YYDKDF (reference sequence). V shed 0 bases and J 1 base; nucleotides not matched to a gene: 8. The CDR3 length is 18 residues. CDR3 protein: CATSRDPGGRGGTDTQYF. The CDR3, as DNA: TGTGCCACCAGCAGAGATCCGGGCGGGAGGGGTGGCACAGATACGCAGTATTTT.

The V and J genes are TRBV7-2 and TRBJ1-1; 8 bases match TRBD1. The CDR3 has 13 residues. Germline-derived CDR1 and CDR2 are SGHTA and FQGNSA. V was clipped by 4 bases and J by 6 bases; unmatched bases: 4. The CDR3 loop reads CASSWGQVPEAFF. The CDR3 DNA is TGTGCCAGCAGCTGGGGACAGGTGCCTGAAGCTTTCTTT.

The chain joins TRBV10-3 to TRBJ2-1; D uncertain. V dropped 0 bases and J dropped 7 bases, with 10 bases sitting between them. The germline V gene has CDR1 ENHRY and CDR2 SYGVKD. The CDR3 consists of 14 residues. As DNA, the CDR3 is TGTGCCATCAGTGAGTCTTATAGCCGTAATGAGCAGTTCTTC. This gives the protein CAISESYSRNEQFF.

As for this clone: A junction boundary mismatches the germline segment, possibly from a read error. The CDR3 DNA is TGCGCCAGCAGCCAAGATAGCAGGGACAGGGGCACCGATACGCAGTATTTT. Amino acids: CASSQDSRDRGTDTQYF. The chain uses TRBV4-3 and TRBJ2-3; 10 bases agree with TRBD1. The CDR3 is made up of 17 amino acids. Germline V gene data show CDR1 as LGHNA and CDR2 as YSLEER.

The J gene is TRBJ2-2, the V gene TRBV18; 11 bases map to TRBD2. This CDR3 region has 16 residues. J lost 6 bases, V lost 2 bases, and 5 bases had no gene match. Germline V gives CDR1 KGHSH, CDR2 LQKENI. CDR3 loop: CASSPNLAGGSGELFF. CDR3 nucleotide sequence: TGTGCCAGCTCACCAAACCTAGCGGGAGGCTCCGGGGAGCTGTTTTTT. Complete variable domain (other parts from reference TRBV18 and TRBJ2-2): NAGVMQNPRHLVRRRGQEARLRCSPMKGHSHVYWYRQLPEEGLKFMVYLQKENIIDESGMPKERFSAEFPKEGPSILRIQQVVRGDSAAYFCASSPNLAGGSGELFFGEGSRLTVL.

The chain recombines TRBV6-2 or TRBV6-3 with TRBJ2-1; possibly TRBD2 for D (5 bases). V was trimmed by 3 bases and J by 6 bases, leaving 15 bases between them. The CDR3 runs 15 residues. Germline V CDR1 and CDR2: MNHEY, SVGEGT. CDR3 DNA: TGTGCCAGCAGTTATGGCCTTGTGGCGGGCAATGAGCAGTTCTTC. It is translated as CASSYGLVAGNEQFF.

The chain links TRBV19 to TRBJ1-2, with 9 positions matching TRBD1. The CDR3 contains 14 residues. Germline V gene sequence: CDR1 LNHDA, CDR2 SQIVND (reference sequence). Losses at the gene ends were 6 bases for V and 7 bases for J; bases not matched to a gene: 9. The CDR3 DNA reads as TGTGCCAGTAGCCTCTCACAGGGGGCTTTTGGCTACACCTTC. Amino acids: CASSLSQGAFGYTF.

This chain uses TRBV9 with TRBJ2-1; 10 bases agree with TRBD2. This CDR3 spans 16 amino acids. V trimming: 4 bases; J trimming: 4 bases; junction bases outside the gene matches: 8. Germline V gene sequence: CDR1 SGDLS, CDR2 YYNGEE. CDR3 in amino acids: CASSPRLAGFYNEQFF. The CDR3 DNA is TGTGCCAGCAGCCCTCGACTAGCGGGCTTTTACAATGAGCAGTTCTTC.

The chain's CDR3 is CATSRASGTLRGQPQHF. The CDR3 DNA sequence: TGTGCCACCAGCAGAGCATCCGGGACATTGAGGGGTCAGCCCCAGCATTTT. This chain links TRBV15 with TRBJ1-5; a possible D gene is TRBD1 (6 bases). Deletions cut 1 base from V and 6 bases from J, with 19 bases between. This CDR3 region has 17 residues. The V gene's germline CDR1 is LNHNV and CDR2 YYDKDF (reference sequence).

The V and J genes are TRBV2 and TRBJ1-6, with no clear D. The germline V and J ends were trimmed by 4 bases and 8 bases, with 12 bases remaining between them. In germline, CDR1 is SNHLY, CDR2 FYNNEI. This CDR3 has 14 amino acids. CDR3 DNA sequence: TGTGCCAGCAGTGTGAGTGGGCGGGATTCACCCCTCCACTTT. It is translated as CASSVSGRDSPLHF.

V gene TRBV23-1 combines with J gene TRBJ1-5; D gene unclear. Being an ORF, TRBV23-1 has a function that is uncertain. The ends were cut back, 6 bases at V and 3 bases at J, with 3 bases in the middle. This CDR3 has 11 residues. CDR3 region: CASRYNQPQHF. In nucleotides, the CDR3 is TGCGCCAGCAGGTACAATCAGCCCCAGCATTTT.

CDR3 DNA: TGTGCCAGCAGCTTATACGGGAGCGACTACGAGCAGTACTTC. Amino acids: CASSLYGSDYEQYF. The V and J genes are TRBV11-2 and TRBJ2-7, with D perhaps matching TRBD2 (6 bases). CDR1 and CDR2 from the germline V gene are SGHAT and FQNNGV. Trimming pared 2 bases from V and 3 bases from J, leaving 11 bases between. The CDR3 contains 14 residues.

The CDR3 is CASSLGQGYEKLFF. CDR3 DNA sequence: TGTGCCAGCAGCTTAGGGCAGGGCTATGAAAAACTGTTTTTT. This rearrangement joins TRBV7-9 to TRBJ1-4; D might be TRBD1 (5 bases). The CDR3 covers 14 residues. Trimming took 1 base from V and 6 from J, leaving 9 bases between them. In germline, CDR1 is SEHNR, CDR2 FQNEAQ (reference sequence).

This chain connects TRBV30 to TRBJ2-7; the D is unclear. V gave up 3 bases and J gave up 1 base, with 16 bases separating them. In germline, CDR1 is GTSNPN, CDR2 SVGIG (reference sequence). The CDR3 spans 15 residues. CDR3 loop: CAWSSPGLSSYEQYF. CDR3 sequence (DNA): TGTGCCTGGAGCTCCCCGGGTCTTTCTTCCTACGAGCAGTACTTC.